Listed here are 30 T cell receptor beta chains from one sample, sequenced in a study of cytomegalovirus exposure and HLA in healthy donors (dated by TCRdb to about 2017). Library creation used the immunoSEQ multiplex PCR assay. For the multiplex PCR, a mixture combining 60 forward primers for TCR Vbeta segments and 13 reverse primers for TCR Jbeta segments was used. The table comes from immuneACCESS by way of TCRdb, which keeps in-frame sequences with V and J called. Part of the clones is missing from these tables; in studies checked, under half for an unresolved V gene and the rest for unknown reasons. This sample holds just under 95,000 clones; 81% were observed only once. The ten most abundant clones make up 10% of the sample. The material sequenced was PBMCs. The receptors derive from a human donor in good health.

CDR3 region: CASSKPSLEYEQYF. CDR3 DNA: TGTGCCAGCAGCAAACCGTCTCTCGAGTACGAGCAGTACTTC. This chain connects TRBV21-1 to TRBJ2-7; whether TRBD2, the table's D call, matches the DNA was not checked. TRBV21-1 is a documented pseudogene. There are 14 residues in the CDR3.

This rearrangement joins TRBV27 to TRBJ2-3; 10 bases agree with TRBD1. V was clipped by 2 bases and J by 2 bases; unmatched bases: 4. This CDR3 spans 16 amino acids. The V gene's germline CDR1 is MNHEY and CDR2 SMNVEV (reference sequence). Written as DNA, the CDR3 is TGTGCCAGCAGTTTAAGGACAGGGGGAAACACAGATACGCAGTATTTT. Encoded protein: CASSLRTGGNTDTQYF.

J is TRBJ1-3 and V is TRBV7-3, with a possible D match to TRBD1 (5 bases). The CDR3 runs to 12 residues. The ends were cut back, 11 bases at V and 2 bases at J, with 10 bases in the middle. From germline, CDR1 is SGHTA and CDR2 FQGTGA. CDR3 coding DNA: TGTGCCTCGGGACTCCCTGGAAACACCATATATTTT. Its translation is CASGLPGNTIYF.

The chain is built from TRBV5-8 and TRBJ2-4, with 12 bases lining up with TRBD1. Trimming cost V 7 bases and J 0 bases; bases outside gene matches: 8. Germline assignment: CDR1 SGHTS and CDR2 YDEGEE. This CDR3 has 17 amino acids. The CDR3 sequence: CASGGTGGGLAKNIQYF. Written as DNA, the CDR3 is TGTGCCAGCGGGGGGACAGGGGGCGGTTTAGCCAAAAACATTCAGTACTTC.

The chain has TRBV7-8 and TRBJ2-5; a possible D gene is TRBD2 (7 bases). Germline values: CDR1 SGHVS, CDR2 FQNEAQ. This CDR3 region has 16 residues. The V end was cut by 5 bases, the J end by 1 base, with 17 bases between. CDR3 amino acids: CASSPTGGGLQETQYF. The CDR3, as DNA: TGTGCCAGCAGCCCAACCGGCGGGGGCCTCCAAGAGACCCAGTACTTC.

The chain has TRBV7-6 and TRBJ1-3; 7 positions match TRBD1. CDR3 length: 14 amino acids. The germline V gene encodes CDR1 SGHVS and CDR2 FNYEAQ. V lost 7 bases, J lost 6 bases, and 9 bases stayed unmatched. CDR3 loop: CASTPDRVQNTIYF. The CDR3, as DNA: TGTGCCAGCACCCCCGACAGGGTTCAAAACACCATATATTTT.

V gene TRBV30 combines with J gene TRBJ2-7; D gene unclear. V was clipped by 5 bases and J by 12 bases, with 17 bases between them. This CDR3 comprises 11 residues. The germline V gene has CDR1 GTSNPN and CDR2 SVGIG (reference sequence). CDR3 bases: TGTGCCTGGCACCGGCCGGCGGCCAGGTACTTC. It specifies CAWHRPAARYF.

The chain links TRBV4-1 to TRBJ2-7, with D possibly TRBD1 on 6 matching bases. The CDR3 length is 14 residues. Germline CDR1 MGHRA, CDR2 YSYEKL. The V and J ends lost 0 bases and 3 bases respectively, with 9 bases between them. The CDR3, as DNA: TGCGCCAGCAGCCAAGACAGGGGAGACTACGAGCAGTACTTC. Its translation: CASSQDRGDYEQYF.

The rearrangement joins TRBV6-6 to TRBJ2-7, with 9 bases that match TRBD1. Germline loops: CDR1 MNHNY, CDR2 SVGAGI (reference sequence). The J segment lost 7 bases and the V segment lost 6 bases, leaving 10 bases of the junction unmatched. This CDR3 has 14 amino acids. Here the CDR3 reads CASSHPGQGREQYF. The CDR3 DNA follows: TGTGCCAGCAGCCACCCGGGACAGGGACGGGAGCAGTACTTC.

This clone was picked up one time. The DNA for the CDR3 is TGTGCCAGCAGCTTGGACTTCTGGACAGGGGGTTATGGCTACACCTTC. Protein product: CASSLDFWTGGYGYTF. The V gene is TRBV5-5, the J gene TRBJ1-2; 10 bases fit TRBD1. V gave up 0 bases and J gave up 5 bases; unmatched junction bases: 7. The germline CDR1 and CDR2 sequences are SGHKS and YYEKEE (reference sequence). The CDR3 runs 16 residues. The whole variable domain, filled in from reference TRBV5-5 and TRBJ1-2, reads DAGVTQSPTHLIKTRGQQVTLRCSPISGHKSVSWYQQVLGQGPQFIFQYYEKEERGRGNFPDRFSARQFPNYSSELNVNALLLGDSALYLCASSLDFWTGGYGYTFGSGTRLTVV.

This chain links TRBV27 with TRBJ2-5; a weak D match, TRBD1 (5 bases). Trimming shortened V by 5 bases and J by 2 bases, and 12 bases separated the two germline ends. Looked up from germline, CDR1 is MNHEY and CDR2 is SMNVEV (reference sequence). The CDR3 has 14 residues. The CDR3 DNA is TGTGCCAGCAGTCCGGACACCTTTCAAGAGACCCAGTACTTC. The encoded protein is CASSPDTFQETQYF.

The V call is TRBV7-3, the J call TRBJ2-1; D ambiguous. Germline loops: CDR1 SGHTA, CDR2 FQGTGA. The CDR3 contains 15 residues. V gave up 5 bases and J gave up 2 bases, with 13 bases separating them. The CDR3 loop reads CASSPNPSAYNEQFF. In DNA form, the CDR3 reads TGTGCCAGCAGCCCAAACCCCTCGGCCTACAATGAGCAGTTCTTC.

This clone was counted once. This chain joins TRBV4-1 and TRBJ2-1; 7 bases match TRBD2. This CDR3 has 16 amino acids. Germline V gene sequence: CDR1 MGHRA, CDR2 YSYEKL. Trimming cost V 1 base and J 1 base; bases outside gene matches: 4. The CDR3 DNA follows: TGCGCCAGCAGCCAAGCGACTAGCAGGTCCTACAATGAGCAGTTCTTC. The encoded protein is CASSQATSRSYNEQFF.

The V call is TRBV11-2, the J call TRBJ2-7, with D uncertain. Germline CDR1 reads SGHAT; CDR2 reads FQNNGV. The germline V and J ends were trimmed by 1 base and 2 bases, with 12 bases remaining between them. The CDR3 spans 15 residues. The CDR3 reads CASSLVDTPTYEQYF. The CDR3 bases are TGTGCCAGCAGCTTAGTAGATACTCCAACCTACGAGCAGTACTTC. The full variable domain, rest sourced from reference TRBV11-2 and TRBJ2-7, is EAGVAQSPRYKIIEKRQSVAFWCNPISGHATLYWYQQILGQGPKLLIQFQNNGVVDDSQLPKDRFSAERLKGVDSTLKIQPAKLEDSAVYLCASSLVDTPTYEQYFGPGTRLTVT.

CDR3 nucleotides: TGTGCCAGCAGCCACCCGGGCACTGAAGCTTTCTTT. This encodes CASSHPGTEAFF. This rearrangement joins TRBV16 to TRBJ1-1; D uncertain. The CDR3 length is 12 residues. CDR1 KGHSY and CDR2 FQNENV come from the germline V gene. V was cut by 3 bases and J by 4 bases, with 6 bases left in between.

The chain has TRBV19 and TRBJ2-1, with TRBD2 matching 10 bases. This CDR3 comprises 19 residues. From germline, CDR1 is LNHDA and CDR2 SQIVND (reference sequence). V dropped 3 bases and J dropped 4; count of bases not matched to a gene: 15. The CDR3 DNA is TGTGCCAGTAGTATCCCCGGTGGTGAGGCACTAGCGGGGTACAATGAGCAGTTCTTC. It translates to CASSIPGGEALAGYNEQFF.

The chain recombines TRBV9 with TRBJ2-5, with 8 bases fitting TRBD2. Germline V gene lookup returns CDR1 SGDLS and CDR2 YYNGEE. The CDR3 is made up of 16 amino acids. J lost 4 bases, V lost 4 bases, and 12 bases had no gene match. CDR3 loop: CASSYGRGRGRETQYF. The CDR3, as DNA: TGTGCCAGCAGCTACGGGAGGGGACGAGGTCGAGAGACCCAGTACTTC.

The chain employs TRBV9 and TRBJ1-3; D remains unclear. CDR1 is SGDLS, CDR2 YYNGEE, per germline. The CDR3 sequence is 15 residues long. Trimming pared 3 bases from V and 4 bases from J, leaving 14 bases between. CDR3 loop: CASSEFRDTGNTIYF. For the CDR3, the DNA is TGTGCCAGCAGCGAATTCCGGGATACGGGAAACACCATATATTTT. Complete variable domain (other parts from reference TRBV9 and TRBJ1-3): DSGVTQTPKHLITATGQRVTLRCSPRSGDLSVYWYQQSLDQGLQFLIQYYNGEERAKGNILERFSAQQFPDLHSELNLSSLELGDSALYFCASSEFRDTGNTIYFGEGSWLTVV.

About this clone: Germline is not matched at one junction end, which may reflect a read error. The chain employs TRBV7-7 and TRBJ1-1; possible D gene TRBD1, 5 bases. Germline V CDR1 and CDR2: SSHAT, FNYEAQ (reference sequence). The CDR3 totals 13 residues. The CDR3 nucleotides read TGTGCTAGCAGCACCAGGGTAGGGGCTGAAGCTTTCTTT. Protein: CASSTRVGAEAFF. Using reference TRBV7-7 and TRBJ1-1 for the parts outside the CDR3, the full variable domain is GAGVSQSPRYKVTKRGQDVTLRCDPISSHATLYWYQQALGQGPEFLTYFNYEAQPDKSGLPSDRFSAERPEGSISTLTIQRTEQRDSAMYRCASSTRVGAEAFFGQGTRLTVV.

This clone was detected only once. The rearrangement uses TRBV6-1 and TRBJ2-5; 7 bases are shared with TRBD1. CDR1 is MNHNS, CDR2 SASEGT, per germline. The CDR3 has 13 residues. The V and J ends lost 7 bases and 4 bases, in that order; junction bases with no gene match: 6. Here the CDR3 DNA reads TGTGCCAGCAACCGACAGGGTGGAGAGACCCAGTACTTC. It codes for CASNRQGGETQYF.

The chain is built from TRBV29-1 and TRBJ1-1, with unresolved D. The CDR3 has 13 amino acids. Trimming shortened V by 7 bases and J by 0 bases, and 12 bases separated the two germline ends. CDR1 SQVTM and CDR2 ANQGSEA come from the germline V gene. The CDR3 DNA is TGCAGCGCCCACAGAGCCATGAACACTGAAGCTTTCTTT. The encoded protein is CSAHRAMNTEAFF. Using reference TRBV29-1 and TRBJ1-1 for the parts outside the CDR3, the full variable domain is SAVISQKPSRDICQRGTSLTIQCQVDSQVTMMFWYRQQPGQSLTLIATANQGSEATYESGFVIDKFPISRPNLTFSTLTVSNMSPEDSSIYLCSAHRAMNTEAFFGQGTRLTVV.

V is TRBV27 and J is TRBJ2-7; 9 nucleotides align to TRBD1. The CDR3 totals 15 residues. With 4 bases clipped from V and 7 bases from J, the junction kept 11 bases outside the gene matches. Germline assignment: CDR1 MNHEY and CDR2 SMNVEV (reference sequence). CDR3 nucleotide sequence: TGTGCCAGCAGTTACCGGGACAGGGCGAGGTCTGAGCAGTACTTC. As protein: CASSYRDRARSEQYF.

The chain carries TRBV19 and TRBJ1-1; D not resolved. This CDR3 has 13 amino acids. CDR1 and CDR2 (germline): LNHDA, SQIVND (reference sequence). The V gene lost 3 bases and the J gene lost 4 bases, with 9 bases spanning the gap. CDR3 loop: CASSMLRGTEAFF. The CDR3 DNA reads TGTGCCAGTAGTATGCTCCGGGGCACTGAAGCTTTCTTT.

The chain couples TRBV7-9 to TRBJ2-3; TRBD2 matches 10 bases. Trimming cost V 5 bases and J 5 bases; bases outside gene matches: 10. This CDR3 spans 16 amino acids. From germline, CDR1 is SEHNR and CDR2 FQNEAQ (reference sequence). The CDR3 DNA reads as TGTGCCAGCAGCCCCCGGCTAGCGGGAGACGGAGATACGCAGTATTTT. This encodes CASSPRLAGDGDTQYF.

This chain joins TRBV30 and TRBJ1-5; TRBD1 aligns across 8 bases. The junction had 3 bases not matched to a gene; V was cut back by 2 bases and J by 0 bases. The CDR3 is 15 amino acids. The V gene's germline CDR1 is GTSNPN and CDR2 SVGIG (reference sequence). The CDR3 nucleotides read TGTGCCTGGAGTATGGGACAGGTTAGCAATCAGCCCCAGCATTTT. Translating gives CAWSMGQVSNQPQHF. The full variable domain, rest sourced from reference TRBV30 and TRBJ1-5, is SQTIHQWPATLVQPVGSPLSLECTVEGTSNPNLYWYRQAAGRGLQLLFYSVGIGQISSEVPQNLSASRPQDRQFILSSKKLLLSDSGFYLCAWSMGQVSNQPQHFGDGTRLSIL.

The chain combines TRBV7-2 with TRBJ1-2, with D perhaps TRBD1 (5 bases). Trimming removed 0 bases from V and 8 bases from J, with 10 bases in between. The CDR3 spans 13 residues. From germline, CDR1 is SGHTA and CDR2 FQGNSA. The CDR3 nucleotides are TGTGCCAGCAGCTTAGCTGGGGGGAGAGGCTACACCTTC. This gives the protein CASSLAGGRGYTF.

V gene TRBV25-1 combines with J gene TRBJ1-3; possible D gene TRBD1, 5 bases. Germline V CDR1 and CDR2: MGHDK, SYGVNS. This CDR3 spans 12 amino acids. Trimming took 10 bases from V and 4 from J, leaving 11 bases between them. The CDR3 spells CATGVGGNTIYF. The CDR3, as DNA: TGTGCCACGGGGGTCGGGGGAAACACCATATATTTT.

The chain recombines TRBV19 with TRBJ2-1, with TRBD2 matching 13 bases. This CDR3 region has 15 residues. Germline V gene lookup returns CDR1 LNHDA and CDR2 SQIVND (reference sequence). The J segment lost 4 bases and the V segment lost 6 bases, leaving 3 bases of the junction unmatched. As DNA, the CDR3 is TGTGCCAGTAGACCGGGACTAGCGGGATACAATGAGCAGTTCTTC. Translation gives CASRPGLAGYNEQFF.

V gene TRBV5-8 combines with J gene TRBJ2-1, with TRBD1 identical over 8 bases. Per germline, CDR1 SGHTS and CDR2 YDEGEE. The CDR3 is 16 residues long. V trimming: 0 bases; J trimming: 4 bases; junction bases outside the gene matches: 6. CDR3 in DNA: TGTGCCAGCAGCTTGGGTACAGGGGGGCCTTACAATGAGCAGTTCTTC. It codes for CASSLGTGGPYNEQFF. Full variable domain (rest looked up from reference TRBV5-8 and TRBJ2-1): EAGVTQSPTHLIKTRGQQATLRCSPISGHTSVYWYQQALGLGLQFLLWYDEGEERNRGNFPPRFSGRQFPNYSSELNVNALELEDSALYLCASSLGTGGPYNEQFFGPGTRLTVL.

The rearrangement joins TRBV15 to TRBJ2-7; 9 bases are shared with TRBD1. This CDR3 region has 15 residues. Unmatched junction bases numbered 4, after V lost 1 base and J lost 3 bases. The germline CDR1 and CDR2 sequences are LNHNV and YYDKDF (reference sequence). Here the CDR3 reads CATSRGGDRVYEQYF. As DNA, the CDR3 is TGTGCCACCAGCAGAGGGGGGGACAGGGTCTACGAGCAGTACTTC.